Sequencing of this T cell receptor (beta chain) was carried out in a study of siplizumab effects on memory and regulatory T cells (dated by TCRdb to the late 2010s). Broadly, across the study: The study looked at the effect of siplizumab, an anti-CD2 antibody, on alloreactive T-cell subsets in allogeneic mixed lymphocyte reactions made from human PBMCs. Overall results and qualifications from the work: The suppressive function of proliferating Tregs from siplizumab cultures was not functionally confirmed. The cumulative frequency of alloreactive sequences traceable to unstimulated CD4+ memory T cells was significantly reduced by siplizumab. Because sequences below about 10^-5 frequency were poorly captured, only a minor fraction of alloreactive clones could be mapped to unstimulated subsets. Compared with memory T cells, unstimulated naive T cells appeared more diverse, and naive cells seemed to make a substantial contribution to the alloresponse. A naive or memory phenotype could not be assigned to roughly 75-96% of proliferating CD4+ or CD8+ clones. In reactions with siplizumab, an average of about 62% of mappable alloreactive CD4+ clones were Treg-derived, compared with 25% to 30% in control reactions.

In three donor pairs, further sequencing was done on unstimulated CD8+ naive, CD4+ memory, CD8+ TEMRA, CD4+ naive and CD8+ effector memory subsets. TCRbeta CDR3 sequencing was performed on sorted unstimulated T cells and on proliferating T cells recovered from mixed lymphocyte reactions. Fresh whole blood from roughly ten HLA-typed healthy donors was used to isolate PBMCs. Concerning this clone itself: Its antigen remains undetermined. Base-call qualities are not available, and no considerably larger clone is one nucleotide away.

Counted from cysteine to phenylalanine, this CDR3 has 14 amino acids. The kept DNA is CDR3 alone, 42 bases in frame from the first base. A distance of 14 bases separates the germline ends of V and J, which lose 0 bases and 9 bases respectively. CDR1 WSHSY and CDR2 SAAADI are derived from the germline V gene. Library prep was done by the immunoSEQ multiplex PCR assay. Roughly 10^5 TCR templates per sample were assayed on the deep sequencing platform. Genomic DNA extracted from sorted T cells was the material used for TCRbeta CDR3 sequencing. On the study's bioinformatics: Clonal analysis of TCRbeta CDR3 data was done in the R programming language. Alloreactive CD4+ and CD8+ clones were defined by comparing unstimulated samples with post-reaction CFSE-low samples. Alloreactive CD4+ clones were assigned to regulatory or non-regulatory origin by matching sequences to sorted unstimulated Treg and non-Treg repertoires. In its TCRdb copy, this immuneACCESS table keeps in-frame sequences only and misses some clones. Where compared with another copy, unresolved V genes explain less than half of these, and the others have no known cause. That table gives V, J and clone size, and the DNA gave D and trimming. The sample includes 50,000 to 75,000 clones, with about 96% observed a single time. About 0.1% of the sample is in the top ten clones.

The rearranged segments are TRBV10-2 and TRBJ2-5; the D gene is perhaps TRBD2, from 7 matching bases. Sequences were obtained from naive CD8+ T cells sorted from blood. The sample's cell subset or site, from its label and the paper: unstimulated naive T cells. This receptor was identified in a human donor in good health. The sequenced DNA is TGCGCCAGCAGTGAGTCGGGCGGGGGCGCTCCCCAGTACTTC. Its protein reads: CASSESGGGAPQYF.